This paragraph reports one TCR beta chain. No antigen is known for it. The germline V and J ends were trimmed by 1 base and 4 bases, with 7 bases remaining between them. The germline gives CDR1 SGHVS, CDR2 FNYEAQ. The CDR3 runs 13 residues. The treatment is: around 19 received Ad26.COV2.S at low or high dose, single or two shots; 5 received placebo; per-sample allocation not given. Sampling happened 63 days after the first vaccine or placebo injection. The sample originates from a study of Ad26.COV2.S vaccination and SARS-CoV-2 variants. Study-level findings and limits: The study found higher spike-specific TCR breadth in vaccine than placebo recipients. Similar non-spike TCR breadth was observed in recipients of vaccine and of placebo.

Assay used: immunoSEQ multiplex PCR; TCRdb lists only in-frame clones, some missing. The repertoire holds about 280,000 clones, with about 90% as singletons. The receptor comes from a person aged 18-60 years who received the Ad26.COV2.S COVID-19 vaccine or a placebo. Sample: peripheral blood, taken in a trial of Ad26.COV2.S vaccine versus placebo. This chain joins TRBV7-6 and TRBJ2-5; no clear D gene. CDR3 DNA sequence: TGTGCCAGCAGCTTAGGTGGTCGAGAGACCCAGTACTTC. Its protein product is CASSLGGRETQYF.